Below are 26 T cell receptor beta chains sequenced from a single sample in a study of shared clonotypes between healthy human individuals. The repertoire was sequenced with immunoSEQ multiplex PCR; TCRdb's copy has only in-frame clones and lacks some. This sample has 950,000 to 1,100,000 clones, with 60% to 80% found just once. What was sequenced was memory CD4+ T cells sorted from blood. Subset denoted: CD45RA-negative fraction. Receptors originate from a man younger than 35 in good health.

This chain connects TRBV29-1 to TRBJ2-3; D remains ambiguous. This CDR3 has 15 amino acids. The V gene's germline CDR1 is SQVTM and CDR2 ANQGSEA. V was trimmed by 0 bases and J by 2 bases, leaving 12 bases between them. The CDR3 protein is CSVEDSLFYTDTQYF. As DNA, the CDR3 is TGCAGCGTTGAAGATAGTCTCTTCTACACAGATACGCAGTATTTT.

J is TRBJ2-5 and V is TRBV9; D is undetermined. This CDR3 is 14 amino acids long. The ends were cut back, 0 bases at V and 5 bases at J, with 11 bases in the middle. Germline V gene lookup returns CDR1 SGDLS and CDR2 YYNGEE. CDR3: CASSVDPGWETQYF. As DNA, the CDR3 is TGTGCCAGCAGCGTAGATCCAGGCTGGGAGACCCAGTACTTC.

The count of this clone is one. This sequence joins TRBV11-2 and TRBJ2-5; D is uncertain. The J call may not be correct, given that the DNA end is closer to TRBJ2-7. The germline V gene has CDR1 SGHAT and CDR2 FQNNGV. CDR3 length: 12 residues. CDR3: CASSAVNYEQYF. Here the CDR3 DNA reads TGTGCCAGCAGCGCAGTAAACTACGAGCAGTACTTC.

This clone has just one count. The chain is built from TRBV5-6 and TRBJ1-4; TRBD1 might be the D (5 bases). The CDR3 is 16 residues long. The V end lost 0 bases, the J end lost 7 bases, and 16 bases lay between the germline ends. The germline gives CDR1 SGHDT, CDR2 YYEEEE. The CDR3 DNA sequence: TGTGCCAGCAGCTTGGGTTCGCCAGGGAACTCTGAAAAACTGTTTTTT. Residues: CASSLGSPGNSEKLFF.

In regard to this clone: A far larger clone is off by one base, so a read error is likely. The chain has TRBV30 and TRBJ1-2; TRBD1 might be the D (5 bases). The CDR3 sequence is 15 residues long. CDR1 GTSNPN and CDR2 SVGIG come from the germline V gene (reference sequence). The CDR3 is CAWSRDSGYNYGCTF. CDR3 sequence (DNA): TGTGCCTGGAGTCGCGACAGCGGTTATAACTATGGCTGCACCTTC.

This sequence joins TRBV9 and TRBJ1-2; D may be TRBD1 (6 bases). V was clipped by 4 bases and J by 2 bases, with 15 bases between them. The CDR3 is 15 amino acids. Germline V gene data show CDR1 as SGDLS and CDR2 as YYNGEE. DNA of the CDR3: TGTGCCAGCAGCCTCGGAAGGACAGTAAACTATGGCTACACCTTC. Protein product: CASSLGRTVNYGYTF.

This clone was found once. The chain uses TRBV10-2 and TRBJ2-7; 10 bases align to TRBD2. V lost 0 bases to trimming and J lost 3 bases; unmatched junction nucleotides: 5. The CDR3 is 16 amino acids. From germline, CDR1 is WSHSY and CDR2 SAAADI. The chain's CDR3 is CASSESGQRGGYEQYF. The DNA of the CDR3 is TGCGCCAGCAGTGAGTCGGGGCAGCGGGGGGGCTACGAGCAGTACTTC.

This chain joins TRBV4-2 and TRBJ2-4; D remains unclear. The germline gives CDR1 LGHNA, CDR2 YNFKEQ. V lost 0 bases and J 1 base, leaving 7 bases between the germline ends. The length of the CDR3 is 15 residues. This CDR3 reads CASSQDRAAKNIQYF. As DNA, the CDR3 is TGTGCCAGCAGCCAAGATCGGGCCGCCAAAAACATTCAGTACTTC.

The CDR3 spells CASSFTGGADTIYF. The CDR3 DNA reads TGTGCCAGCAGCTTCACAGGGGGCGCAGACACCATATATTTT. This sequence joins TRBV11-2 and TRBJ1-3, with TRBD1 matching over 9 bases. V dropped 3 bases and J dropped 8; count of bases not matched to a gene: 5. This CDR3 spans 14 amino acids. CDR1 is SGHAT, CDR2 FQNNGV, per germline.

The chain couples TRBV2 to TRBJ1-1, with 9 bases matching TRBD1. In germline, CDR1 is SNHLY, CDR2 FYNNEI. The CDR3 spans 14 residues. The trim removed 8 bases at V and 4 bases at J, leaving 8 bases unmatched. Here the CDR3 reads CASGTGYPGTEAFF. For the CDR3, the DNA is TGTGCCAGCGGGACAGGGTATCCTGGCACTGAAGCTTTCTTT.

The genes are TRBV30 and TRBJ1-2; D unclear. V was clipped by 4 bases and J by 8 bases, with 14 bases between them. Germline V gives CDR1 GTSNPN, CDR2 SVGIG (reference sequence). The CDR3 consists of 12 residues. CDR3 nucleotide sequence: TGTGCCTGGAAGGGTCTGACTGAAGGCTACACCTTC. Protein sequence: CAWKGLTEGYTF. The full variable domain, rest sourced from reference TRBV30 and TRBJ1-2, is SQTIHQWPATLVQPVGSPLSLECTVEGTSNPNLYWYRQAAGRGLQLLFYSVGIGQISSEVPQNLSASRPQDRQFILSSKKLLLSDSGFYLCAWKGLTEGYTFGSGTRLTVV.

About this clone: At one end the junction does not follow the germline gene, possibly because of a read error. This specimen includes other DNA sequences encoding the same CDR3. The gene calls are TRBV7-7 and TRBJ2-7; D is unclear. The germline CDR1 and CDR2 sequences are SSHAT and FNYEAQ (reference sequence). The CDR3 has 14 residues. The CDR3 DNA is TGTGCTAGCAGCTTAGCAGGTAGCTCCTACGAGCAGTACTTC. Protein sequence: CASSLAGSSYEQYF. Variable domain in full (rest from reference TRBV7-7 and TRBJ2-7): GAGVSQSPRYKVTKRGQDVTLRCDPISSHATLYWYQQALGQGPEFLTYFNYEAQPDKSGLPSDRFSAERPEGSISTLTIQRTEQRDSAMYRCASSLAGSSYEQYFGPGTRLTVT.

The chain employs TRBV7-2 and TRBJ2-7; 7 bases align to TRBD1. The V gene end was trimmed by 3 bases and the J gene end by 5 bases; junction bases not matched to a gene: 13. CDR3 length equals 16 residues. Germline assignment: CDR1 SGHTA and CDR2 FQGNSA. The CDR3: CASSFYPGQNIHEQYF. As DNA, the CDR3 is TGTGCCAGCAGCTTTTATCCGGGACAGAATATCCACGAGCAGTACTTC.

A remark on this clone: Other DNA variants within this sample encode the same CDR3. The chain carries TRBV5-1 and TRBJ1-1; TRBD1 might be the D (5 bases). This CDR3 contains 13 residues. The germline V gene encodes CDR1 SGHRS and CDR2 YFSETQ. V lost 3 bases, J lost 1 base, and 7 bases lay in between. The CDR3 region is CASSSTGNTEAFF. As DNA, the CDR3 is TGCGCCAGCAGCTCCACAGGGAACACTGAAGCTTTCTTT.

The rearrangement joins TRBV10-3 to TRBJ2-2; D unclear. The germline V gene encodes CDR1 ENHRY and CDR2 SYGVKD. Trimming cost V 6 bases and J 2 bases, with 7 bases left between them. The CDR3 has 13 amino acids. The CDR3 coding sequence is TGTGCCATCAGGCAGTACAACACCGGGGAGCTGTTTTTT. This gives the protein CAIRQYNTGELFF.

The chain has TRBV27 and TRBJ2-7; TRBD2 is a possible D gene (6 bases). The CDR3 covers 16 residues. V shed 2 bases and J shed 1 base, with 15 bases lying between them. Germline V gene lookup returns CDR1 MNHEY and CDR2 SMNVEV (reference sequence). The CDR3 nucleotides read TGTGCCAGCAGTTTACCGGGGAGGACCCCTTCCTACGAGCAGTACTTC. Translation gives CASSLPGRTPSYEQYF.

V usage is TRBV5-4 and J usage is TRBJ2-4; 9 nucleotides match TRBD2. The CDR3 covers 14 residues. Looked up from germline, CDR1 is SGHNT and CDR2 is YYREEE (reference sequence). After removal of 4 bases from V and 3 bases from J, the junction contained 2 bases not matched to a gene. CDR3 sequence (DNA): TGTGCCAGCAGCAATAGCGGGAGCAAAAACATTCAGTACTTC. This sequence encodes CASSNSGSKNIQYF.

The sample holds a few counts of this clone. The chain has TRBV19 and TRBJ1-6, with 7 nucleotides matching TRBD1. Looked up from germline, CDR1 is LNHDA and CDR2 is SQIVND (reference sequence). The V and J ends lost 6 bases and 6 bases, in that order; junction bases with no gene match: 5. The CDR3 has 14 residues. The CDR3 sequence: CASRRDSFNSPLHF. In DNA, the CDR3 is TGTGCCAGTAGACGGGACAGCTTTAATTCACCCCTCCACTTT. The full variable domain, its missing parts supplied by reference TRBV19 and TRBJ1-6, is DGGITQSPKYLFRKEGQNVTLSCEQNLNHDAMYWYRQDPGQGLRLIYYSQIVNDFQKGDIAEGYSVSREKKESFPLTVTSAQKNPTAFYLCASRRDSFNSPLHFGNGTRLTVT.

J is TRBJ2-1 and V is TRBV5-4, with a tentative D call TRBD2 (5 bases). Trimming removed 10 bases from V and 3 bases from J, with 14 bases in between. CDR3 length equals 13 residues. Per germline, CDR1 SGHNT and CDR2 YYREEE (reference sequence). The CDR3 loop reads CALGDGDYNEQFF. CDR3 DNA sequence: TGTGCCCTCGGCGACGGGGACTACAATGAGCAGTTCTTC. Full variable domain (outside the CDR3, taken from reference TRBV5-4 and TRBJ2-1): ETGVTQSPTHLIKTRGQQVTLRCSSQSGHNTVSWYQQALGQGPQFIFQYYREEENGRGNFPPRFSGLQFPNYSSELNVNALELDDSALYLCALGDGDYNEQFFGPGTRLTVL.

V usage is TRBV4-3 and J usage is TRBJ2-1; D remains unclear. Germline loops: CDR1 LGHNA, CDR2 YSLEER. The CDR3 extends over 15 amino acids. V lost 1 base, J lost 4 bases, and 11 bases lay in between. The CDR3 region has the DNA TGCGCCAGCAGCCAAGGTGGGGTGACTTACAATGAGCAGTTCTTC. Protein product: CASSQGGVTYNEQFF.

With respect to this clone: This specimen includes other DNA sequences encoding the same CDR3. The CDR3 protein is CASRRQGNTEAFF. CDR3 nucleotides: TGTGCCAGCAGAAGGCAGGGGAACACTGAAGCTTTCTTT. The chain combines TRBV28 with TRBJ1-1, with a tentative D call TRBD1 (5 bases). Germline lookup yields CDR1 MDHEN and CDR2 SYDVKM. Trimming took 6 bases from V and 1 from J, leaving 9 bases between them. This CDR3 contains 13 residues.

This chain connects TRBV29-1 to TRBJ2-5; tentative D call: TRBD1 (6 bases). V was clipped by 4 bases and J by 2 bases, with 20 bases between them. From germline, CDR1 is SQVTM and CDR2 ANQGSEA. The CDR3 sequence is 16 residues long. CDR3 nucleotides: TGCAGCGTTGGGACAGTAGGGGGACGCGTGCAAGAGACCCAGTACTTC. This translates into CSVGTVGGRVQETQYF.

This clone has only a few counts. The chain uses TRBV30 and TRBJ2-1; a possible D gene is TRBD1 (6 bases). V was trimmed by 5 bases and J by 10 bases, leaving 18 bases between them. Germline V gene sequence: CDR1 GTSNPN, CDR2 SVGIG (reference sequence). This CDR3 has 13 residues. The CDR3 DNA is TGTGCCTGGGCATTCGGACAGAATCAAGAGCAGTTCTTC. Its translation is CAWAFGQNQEQFF.

The CDR3 protein is CASSEVGGERQYF. CDR3 nucleotide sequence: TGTGCCAGCAGTGAAGTGGGGGGGGAGAGGCAGTACTTC. This chain uses TRBV6-1 with TRBJ2-7; the match to TRBD2 covers 7 bases. The germline V gene encodes CDR1 MNHNS and CDR2 SASEGT. J was trimmed by 9 bases and V by 1 base; bases with no gene match: 6. The CDR3 spans 13 residues.

The rearrangement uses TRBV10-1 and TRBJ2-7, with TRBD1 as a possible D gene (7 bases). CDR1 and CDR2 from the germline V gene are WNHNN and SYGVQD (reference sequence). V was cut by 2 bases and J by 2 bases, with 10 bases left in between. The CDR3 totals 14 residues. DNA for the CDR3: TGCGCCAGCAGTGAGGCGGGACAGCCCTACGAGCAGTACTTC. Translating it yields CASSEAGQPYEQYF.

This clone was seen only a few times. The same CDR3 arises from other DNA sequences in this sample as well. The chain links TRBV30 to TRBJ2-5; TRBD1 aligns across 10 bases. TRBJ2-7 matches the DNA end more closely, so the J call is doubtful. Germline V gene data show CDR1 as GTSNPN and CDR2 as SVGIG (reference sequence). This CDR3 is 13 amino acids long. CDR3 DNA: TGTGCCTGGAAGGGACAGGGGTCCTACGAGCAGTACTTC. Its protein is CAWKGQGSYEQYF.